Following are 8 T cell receptor beta chains from one sample sequenced in a study of regulatory T cells in long-lasting Graves disease. The sample's time point: newly diagnosed GD, antithyroid drugs for less than 3 months. The TCR library was made from RNA that had been extracted from PBMCs in TRIzol. TCR beta libraries were built with iRepertoire HTBI primers and Arm-PCR of CDR3 regions. Using its own MiXCR run on the multiplex PCR reads, TCRdb lists one record per CDR3 protein. The table has 450,000 to 500,000 distinct CDR3 sequences, around 15% seen once; the top ten hold 9% to 15%. This sample was shared with a second study, whose subject was T cells in Graves' hyperthyroidism and ophthalmopathy.

The material was peripheral blood mononuclear cells (PBMCs), obtained at new diagnosis, from a patient treated with antithyroid drugs. The source is a man aged 35-49 years with Graves disease.

In its sample, this clonotype was seen many times. The CDR3 is CASSLWGQGNQPQHF. The CDR3 region has the DNA TGTGCCAGCAGTTTATGGGGGCAGGGCAATCAGCCCCAGCATTTT. The rearrangement uses TRBV28 and TRBJ1-5; weak D call: TRBD1 (5 bases). CDR1 and CDR2 (germline): MDHEN, SYDVKM. This CDR3 comprises 15 residues. Trimming stripped 0 bases from V and 2 bases from J, with 8 bases between.

Concerning this clonotype: A much larger clone lies one base from this, so it may be a read error. The chain couples TRBV5-1 to TRBJ2-1; the match to TRBD2 covers 8 bases. The CDR3 totals 15 residues. Trimming took 4 bases from V and 6 from J; bases not matched to a gene: 9. CDR1 is SGHRS and CDR2 is YFSETQ in the germline V gene. The CDR3 bases are TGCGCCAGCAGCCACGGGGGGGCTTCTCTCAATGAGCAGTTCTTC. Protein sequence: CASSHGGASLNEQFF. Full variable domain (remainder filled in from reference TRBV5-1 and TRBJ2-1): KAGVTQTPRYLIKTRGQQVTLSCSPISGHRSVSWYQQTPGQGLQFLFEYFSETQRNKGNFPGRFSGRQFSNSRSEMNVSTLELGDSALYLCASSHGGASLNEQFFGPGTRLTVL.

In this sample, this clonotype turned up many times. V usage is TRBV24-1 and J usage is TRBJ2-1; the match to TRBD2 covers 7 bases. The CDR3 length is 15 residues. CDR1 and CDR2 (germline): KGHDR, SFDVKD. Losses at the gene ends were 5 bases for V and 0 bases for J; bases not matched to a gene: 3. Written as DNA, the CDR3 is TGTGCCACCAGTGTGGGGGGGAGCTCCTACAATGAGCAGTTCTTC. It encodes CATSVGGSSYNEQFF.

This clonotype was seen more than once but under ten times. The chain has TRBV7-3 and TRBJ2-7, with 7 bases aligning to TRBD2. Per the germline V gene, CDR1 is SGHTA and CDR2 is FQGTGA. With V trimmed by 5 bases and J by 2 bases, 6 bases remained unmatched. The CDR3 covers 14 residues. The CDR3 protein is CASSVGGGPYEQYF. DNA of the CDR3: TGTGCCAGCAGCGTTGGGGGGGGACCCTACGAGCAGTACTTC.

This clonotype was detected ten times or more. V gene TRBV19 combines with J gene TRBJ2-1; 7 nucleotides align to TRBD1. From germline, CDR1 is LNHDA and CDR2 SQIVND (reference sequence). The CDR3 totals 12 residues. J was trimmed by 10 bases and V by 2 bases; bases with no gene match: 2. The CDR3 loop reads CASSIPGQEQFF. The CDR3 nucleotides read TGTGCCAGTAGTATACCGGGACAGGAGCAGTTCTTC.

This chain joins TRBV20-1 and TRBJ2-3, with 12 bases lining up with TRBD2. This CDR3 region has 16 residues. V lost 1 base and J lost 5; bases outside the gene matches: 7. Germline lookup yields CDR1 DFQATT and CDR2 SNEGSKA (reference sequence). The CDR3 nucleotides are TGCAGTGCTAGAGGGCTAGCGGGAGGGGCTAGAGATACGCAGTATTTT. Residues: CSARGLAGGARDTQYF.

This clonotype appeared many times. The chain couples TRBV3-1 to TRBJ2-1; D is ambiguous. V gave up 0 bases and J gave up 13 bases, with 7 bases separating them. Per germline, CDR1 LGHDT and CDR2 YNNKEL (reference sequence). The CDR3 totals 11 residues. The CDR3 DNA is TGTGCCAGCAGCCAAGATAATTCCCAGTTCTTC. Protein sequence: CASSQDNSQFF.

The V and J genes are TRBV7-2 and TRBJ2-7, with unresolved D. CDR1 is SGHTA and CDR2 is FQGNSA in the germline V gene. Trimming left V 5 bases short and J 6 bases short, with 14 bases between. The CDR3 sequence is 13 residues long. CDR3: CASSKNRVTEQYF. The DNA for the CDR3 is TGTGCCAGCAGCAAGAACAGAGTCACCGAGCAGTACTTC.